Here is one T cell receptor (beta chain) with its context. Per the germline V gene, CDR1 is LGHNA and CDR2 is YNFKEQ. CDR3 length equals 14 residues. Trimming took 1 base from V and 4 from J, leaving 10 bases between them. Clones were read by immunoSEQ multiplex PCR, and TCRdb kept only the in-frame ones, dropping some. The repertoire holds roughly 350,000 clones, with 85% as singletons. The sample is drawn from a study of blood T cell repertoires in COVID-19. Study context: PBMCs, B-cell-depleted T cells, or T cells were the source of the cDNA or gDNA that made up the material.

Input material: peripheral blood. The source of this sequence is a woman between 18 and 29 years old with acute or convalescent COVID-19. The V call is TRBV4-2, the J call TRBJ1-2; no clear D. The CDR3 sequence is CASSQGSETYGYTF. CDR3 DNA: TGTGCCAGCAGCCAAGGGTCAGAAACCTATGGCTACACCTTC.